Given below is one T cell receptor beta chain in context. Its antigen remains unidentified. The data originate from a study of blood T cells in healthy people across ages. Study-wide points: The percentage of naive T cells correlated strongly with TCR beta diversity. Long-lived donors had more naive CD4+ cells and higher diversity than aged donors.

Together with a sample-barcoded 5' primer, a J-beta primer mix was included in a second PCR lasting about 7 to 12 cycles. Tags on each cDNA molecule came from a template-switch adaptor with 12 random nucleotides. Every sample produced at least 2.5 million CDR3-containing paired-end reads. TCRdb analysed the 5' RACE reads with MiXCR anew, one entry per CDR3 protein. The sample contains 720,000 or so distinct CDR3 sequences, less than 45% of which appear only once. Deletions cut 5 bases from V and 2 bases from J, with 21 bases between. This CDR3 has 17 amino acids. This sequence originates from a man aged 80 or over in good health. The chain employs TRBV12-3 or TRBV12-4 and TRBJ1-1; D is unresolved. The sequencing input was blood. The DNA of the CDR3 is TGTGCCAGCAGTCCTCCCCTCGGGCTGGGATTAAACACTGAAGCTTTCTTT. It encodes CASSPPLGLGLNTEAFF.